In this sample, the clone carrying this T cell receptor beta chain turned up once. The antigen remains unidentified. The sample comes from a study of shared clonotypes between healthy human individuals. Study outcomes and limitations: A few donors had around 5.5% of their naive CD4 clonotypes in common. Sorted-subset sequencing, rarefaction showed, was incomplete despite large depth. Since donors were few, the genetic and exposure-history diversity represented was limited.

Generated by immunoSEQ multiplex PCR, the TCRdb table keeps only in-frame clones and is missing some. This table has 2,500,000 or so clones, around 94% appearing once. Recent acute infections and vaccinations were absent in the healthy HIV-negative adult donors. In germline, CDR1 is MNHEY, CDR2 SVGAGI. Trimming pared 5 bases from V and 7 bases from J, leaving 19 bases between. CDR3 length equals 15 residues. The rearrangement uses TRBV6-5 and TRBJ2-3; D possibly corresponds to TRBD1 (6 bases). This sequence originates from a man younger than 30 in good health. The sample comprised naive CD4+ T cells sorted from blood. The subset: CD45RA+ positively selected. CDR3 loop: CASSPAPTGPNTQYF. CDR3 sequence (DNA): TGTGCCAGCAGTCCGGCCCCGACAGGCCCCAATACGCAGTATTTT.